This entry describes one T cell receptor (beta chain). Authors' data handling: Amplified reference gene primers provided the basis for estimating nucleated cell counts. Only in-frame clones appear in the TCRdb table, and some are missing; sequencing was by immunoSEQ multiplex PCR. The V and J calls and clone size were taken over from that table, and D and trimming were inferred from the DNA. The data contain some 97,000 clones, more than 65% of them singletons. The germline V and J ends were trimmed by 2 bases and 4 bases, with 14 bases remaining between them. The germline V gene encodes CDR1 LGHNA and CDR2 YSLEER. This CDR3 spans 15 amino acids. This entry belongs to a study of blood T cell repertoires in COVID-19. Study in general: Nucleic acid was either cDNA or gDNA, and it came from T cells, B-cell-depleted T cells, or PBMCs.

The chain uses TRBV4-3 and TRBJ1-1; possible D gene TRBD1, 5 bases. The sample taken for sequencing was peripheral blood. The clonotype was recovered from a man between 65 and 85 years old with active or convalescent COVID-19. CDR3 coding DNA: TGCGCCAGCAGCCAACTAGGGGCAGCAGGCACTGAAGCTTTCTTT. Protein product: CASSQLGAAGTEAFF.